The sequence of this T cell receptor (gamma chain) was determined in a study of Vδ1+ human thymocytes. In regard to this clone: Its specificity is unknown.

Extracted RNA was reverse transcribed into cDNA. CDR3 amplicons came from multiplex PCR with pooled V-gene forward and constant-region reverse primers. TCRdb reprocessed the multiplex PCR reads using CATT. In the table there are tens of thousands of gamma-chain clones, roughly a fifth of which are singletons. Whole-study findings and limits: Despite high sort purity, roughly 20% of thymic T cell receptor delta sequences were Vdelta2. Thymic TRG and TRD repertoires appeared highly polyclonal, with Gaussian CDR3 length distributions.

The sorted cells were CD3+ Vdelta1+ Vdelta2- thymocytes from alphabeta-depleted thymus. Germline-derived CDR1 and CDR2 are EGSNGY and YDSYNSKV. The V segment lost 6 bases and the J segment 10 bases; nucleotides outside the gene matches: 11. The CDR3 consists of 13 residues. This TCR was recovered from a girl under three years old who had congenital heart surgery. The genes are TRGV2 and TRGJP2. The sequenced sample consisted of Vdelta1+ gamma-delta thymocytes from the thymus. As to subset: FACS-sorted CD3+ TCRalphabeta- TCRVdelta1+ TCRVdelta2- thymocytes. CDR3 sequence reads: CATWPPSVWIKTF. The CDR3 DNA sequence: TGTGCCACCTGGCCCCCGTCGGTTTGGATCAAGACGTTT.